This section outlines one T cell receptor (beta chain) sequence together with its context. This CDR3 is 14 amino acids long. V was cut by 0 bases and J by 13 bases, with 17 bases left in between. Germline V gene data show CDR1 as SGDLS and CDR2 as YYNGEE. The data derive from a study of OX40 agonist ivuxolimab in advanced cancers. In the study overall: Six ivuxolimab dose levels, 0.01 to 10 mg/kg, were given intravenously every 2 weeks. People in dose escalation had one of these cancers: hepatocellular carcinoma, melanoma, renal cell or head and neck cancer.

Clones were sequenced by immunoSEQ multiplex PCR, and TCRdb holds only the in-frame ones, with some missing. The sample includes some 60,000 clones, approximately 86% of them seen just once. The sequences come from CD4+ or CD8+ T cells sorted from blood, collected in a trial of the OX40 agonist ivuxolimab. This sequence was found in an adult with an advanced solid tumor such as melanoma, head and neck, liver or kidney cancer. V and J are TRBV9 and TRBJ2-1; possible D gene TRBD1, 6 bases. The CDR3: CASSVEVMGAGQFF. In DNA form, the CDR3 reads TGTGCCAGCAGCGTAGAGGTTATGGGGGCAGGTCAGTTCTTC.